Here is one TCR beta chain with its context. Its antigen is not known. Profiled with immunoSEQ multiplex PCR; TCRdb holds only in-frame clones, not every one. The sample holds about 81,000 clones, around 84% seen once. Baseline, cycle 4 day 1, and cycle 7 day 1 were the blood sampling points. These data come from a study of OX40 agonist ivuxolimab in advanced cancers. Study-wide context: Patients received intravenous ivuxolimab every 2 weeks at 0.01 to 10 mg/kg. A male proportion of more than 75% was recorded, with mean age roughly 60 years and range roughly 20 to 90. Overall study results and limits: At 0.1 to 3.0 mg/kg, CD4+ and CD8+ blood T cells expanded clonally by week 6.

CDR3 length equals 15 residues. The trim removed 0 bases at V and 6 bases at J, leaving 5 bases unmatched. The germline CDR1 and CDR2 sequences are LNHNV and YYDKDF (reference sequence). Specimen: CD4+ or CD8+ T cells sorted from blood, collected in a trial of the OX40 agonist ivuxolimab. This TCR was sampled from an adult with an advanced solid tumor such as melanoma, head and neck, liver or kidney cancer. The gene calls are TRBV15 and TRBJ1-5; 7 bases align to TRBD1. The DNA of the CDR3 is TGTGCCACCAGCAGAGATAAGGGGGCTGGTCAGCCCCAGCATTTT. Translated: CATSRDKGAGQPQHF.